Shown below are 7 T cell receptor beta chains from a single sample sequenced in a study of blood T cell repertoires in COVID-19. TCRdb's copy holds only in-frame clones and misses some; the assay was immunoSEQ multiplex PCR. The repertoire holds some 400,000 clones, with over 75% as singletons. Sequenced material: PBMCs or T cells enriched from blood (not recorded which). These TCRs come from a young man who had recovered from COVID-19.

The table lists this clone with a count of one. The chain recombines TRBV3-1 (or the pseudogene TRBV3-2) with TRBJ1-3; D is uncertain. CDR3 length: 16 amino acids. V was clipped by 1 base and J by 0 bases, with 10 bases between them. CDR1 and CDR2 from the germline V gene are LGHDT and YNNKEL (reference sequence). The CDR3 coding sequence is TGTGCCAGCAGCCAAGTTTTCCTACCCTCTGGAAACACCATATATTTT. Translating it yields CASSQVFLPSGNTIYF.

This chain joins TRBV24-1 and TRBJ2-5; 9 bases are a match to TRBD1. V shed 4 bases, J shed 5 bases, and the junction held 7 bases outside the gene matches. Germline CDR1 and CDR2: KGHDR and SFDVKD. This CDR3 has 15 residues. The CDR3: CATSDQQGAWETQYF. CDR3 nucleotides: TGTGCCACCAGTGACCAACAGGGGGCCTGGGAGACCCAGTACTTC.

The CDR3 DNA sequence: TGTGCCATCAGTGACTGGACAGGGGGCAGGAATGGCTACACCTTC. Protein: CAISDWTGGRNGYTF. V and J are TRBV10-3 and TRBJ1-2, with TRBD1 matching 11 bases. In germline, CDR1 is ENHRY, CDR2 SYGVKD. The CDR3 consists of 15 residues. The junction had 6 bases not matched to a gene; V was cut back by 3 bases and J by 6 bases.

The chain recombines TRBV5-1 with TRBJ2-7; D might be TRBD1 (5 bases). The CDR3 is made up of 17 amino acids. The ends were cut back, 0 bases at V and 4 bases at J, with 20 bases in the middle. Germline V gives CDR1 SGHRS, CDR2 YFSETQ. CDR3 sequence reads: CASSLGGYGSARYEQYF. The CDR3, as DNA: TGCGCCAGCAGCTTGGGGGGCTACGGATCAGCTAGGTACGAGCAGTACTTC.

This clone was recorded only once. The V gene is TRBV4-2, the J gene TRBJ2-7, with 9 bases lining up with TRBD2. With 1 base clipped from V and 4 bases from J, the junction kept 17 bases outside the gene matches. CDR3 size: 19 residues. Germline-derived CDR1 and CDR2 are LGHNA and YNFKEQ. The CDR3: CASSQAPGWILAGSYEQYF. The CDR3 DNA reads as TGTGCCAGCAGCCAAGCTCCCGGATGGATCCTAGCGGGAAGTTACGAGCAGTACTTC.

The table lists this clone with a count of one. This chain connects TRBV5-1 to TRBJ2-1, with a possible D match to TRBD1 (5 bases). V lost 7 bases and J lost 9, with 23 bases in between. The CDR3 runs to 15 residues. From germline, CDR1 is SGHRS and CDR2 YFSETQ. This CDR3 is CASSSLGPQGGEQFF. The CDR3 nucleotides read TGCGCCAGCTCCTCCCTTGGGCCCCAGGGTGGTGAGCAGTTCTTC.

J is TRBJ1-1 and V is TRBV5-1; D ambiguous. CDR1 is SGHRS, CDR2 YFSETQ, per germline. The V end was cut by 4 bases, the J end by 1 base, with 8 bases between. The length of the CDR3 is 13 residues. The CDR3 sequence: CASSGGWNTEAFF. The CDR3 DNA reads TGCGCCAGCAGCGGCGGTTGGAACACTGAAGCTTTCTTT.